The 23 T cell receptor beta chains presented below share a single source sample, sequenced in a study of beta chain features in type 1 diabetes. Reverse transcription of all isolated RNA meant that expressed TCRB transcripts were sequenced. TCRdb's copy holds only in-frame clones and misses some; the assay was immunoSEQ multiplex PCR. The sample holds about 410,000 clones; about 15% are singletons and the top ten take approximately 0.035%. Sequencing was carried out using naive CD4+ T cells from blood. These TCRs come from a man aged 30-40 years in good health.

This clone was observed a handful of times. J is TRBJ2-7 and V is TRBV6-1; TRBD1 is a possible D gene (6 bases). The CDR3 is made up of 11 amino acids. In germline, CDR1 is MNHNS, CDR2 SASEGT. The germline V and J ends were trimmed by 6 bases and 5 bases, with 8 bases remaining between them. The CDR3 sequence: CASSTGHEQYV. The DNA for the CDR3 is TGTGCCAGCAGCACAGGGCACGAGCAGTACGTC.

The CDR3 DNA reads TGTGCCAGTACCATAGAGGGGCGAAGCACAGATACGCAGTATTTT. Protein product: CASTIEGRSTDTQYF. V and J are TRBV19 and TRBJ2-3, with D perhaps TRBD1 or TRBD2 (5 bases each). The CDR3 totals 15 residues. In germline, CDR1 is LNHDA, CDR2 SQIVND (reference sequence). V gave up 7 bases and J gave up 0 bases, with 14 bases separating them.

This clone was seen only a few times. The sample holds other DNA sequences that translate to the same CDR3. The rearrangement links TRBV7-9 to TRBJ2-1; D may be TRBD1 (5 bases). The length of the CDR3 is 13 residues. CDR1 SEHNR and CDR2 FQNEAQ come from the germline V gene (reference sequence). V dropped 5 bases and J dropped 6 bases, with 11 bases sitting between them. CDR3 bases: TGTGCCAGCAGCCTCGGCCAGGGCAATGAGCAGTTCTTC. As protein: CASSLGQGNEQFF. The variable domain in full, with the rest retrieved from reference TRBV7-9 and TRBJ2-1, is DTGVSQNPRHKITKRGQNVTFRCDPISEHNRLYWYRQTLGQGPEFLTYFQNEAQLEKSRLLSDRFSAERPKGSFSTLEIQRTEQGDSAMYLCASSLGQGNEQFFGPGTRLTVL.

This chain joins TRBV7-8 and TRBJ2-5; no reliable D call. Deletions cut 5 bases from V and 5 bases from J, with 9 bases between. Germline CDR1 is SGHVS and CDR2 is FQNEAQ. The CDR3 has 12 residues. This CDR3 is CASSLRRETQYF. The DNA for the CDR3 is TGTGCCAGCAGCCTAAGACGTGAGACCCAGTACTTC.

This clone turned up a few times. The chain combines TRBV30 with TRBJ1-5; D gene uncertain. V lost 2 bases and J lost 1, with 6 bases in between. The germline V gene has CDR1 GTSNPN and CDR2 SVGIG (reference sequence). The CDR3 has 13 amino acids. Here the CDR3 DNA reads TGTGCCTGGAGTATCCAGAGCAATCAGCCCCAGCATTTT. Protein sequence: CAWSIQSNQPQHF.

This clone was detected a few times. This chain connects TRBV5-1 to TRBJ2-5; D is uncertain. Trimming cost V 5 bases and J 1 base, with 9 bases left between them. Germline V lookup: CDR1 SGHRS, CDR2 YFSETQ. The CDR3 is 13 residues long. The CDR3 region is CASSSRIQETQYF. For the CDR3, the DNA is TGCGCCAGCAGTAGCCGCATCCAAGAGACCCAGTACTTC.

The V call is TRBV29-1, the J call TRBJ2-7; TRBD1 matches 7 bases. Per the germline V gene, CDR1 is SQVTM and CDR2 is ANQGSEA. V lost 4 bases to trimming and J lost 4 bases; unmatched junction nucleotides: 1. The length of the CDR3 is 11 residues. The CDR3 sequence is CSVVRGYEQYF. The CDR3, as DNA: TGCAGCGTTGTCAGGGGGTACGAGCAGTACTTC.

This clone has a handful of counts. Written as DNA, the CDR3 is TGCGCCAGCAGCTTGGACTTGGATACGCAGTATTTT. Protein product: CASSLDLDTQYF. The chain links TRBV5-1 to TRBJ2-3; D remains ambiguous. The CDR3 is made up of 12 amino acids. The ends were cut back, 0 bases at V and 6 bases at J, with 5 bases in the middle. CDR1 and CDR2 from the germline V gene are SGHRS and YFSETQ.

The chain combines TRBV4-1 with TRBJ1-3; 7 bases agree with TRBD1. J gave up 3 bases and V 4 bases, and 9 bases lay outside the gene matches. Germline CDR1 reads MGHRA; CDR2 reads YSYEKL. CDR3 size: 16 residues. In nucleotides, the CDR3 is TGCGCCAGCAGCCTTCTAGATTGGACAGGTGGAAACACCATATATTTT. Translation: CASSLLDWTGGNTIYF.

The chain is built from TRBV27 and TRBJ2-2, with D possibly TRBD2 on 6 matching bases. V was trimmed by 7 bases and J by 5 bases, leaving 17 bases between them. This CDR3 contains 15 residues. The germline gives CDR1 MNHEY, CDR2 SMNVEV (reference sequence). The DNA for the CDR3 is TGTGCCAGCACAGGAATCGGGGGTAGTACCGGGGAGCTGTTTTTT. Amino acid sequence: CASTGIGGSTGELFF.

This clone has only a few counts. V gene TRBV19 combines with J gene TRBJ1-1; D not resolved. V lost 5 bases and J 0 bases, leaving 7 bases between the germline ends. Germline V gene lookup returns CDR1 LNHDA and CDR2 SQIVND (reference sequence). The CDR3 has 13 residues. CDR3 amino acids: CASSSSMNTEAFF. The CDR3 nucleotides are TGTGCCAGTAGTTCGAGTATGAACACTGAAGCTTTCTTT.

The sample holds a few counts of this clone. The chain employs TRBV2 and TRBJ2-1; D is ambiguous. The CDR3 extends over 15 amino acids. V dropped 4 bases and J dropped 4 bases, with 14 bases sitting between them. CDR1 is SNHLY, CDR2 FYNNEI, per germline. CDR3 DNA: TGTGCCAGCAGTGCACCATACGGCCGGTACAATGAGCAGTTCTTC. Protein: CASSAPYGRYNEQFF. Filled out from reference TRBV2 and TRBJ2-1, the complete variable domain reads EPEVTQTPSHQVTQMGQEVILRCVPISNHLYFYWYRQILGQKVEFLVSFYNNEISEKSEIFDDQFSVERPDGSNFTLKIRSTKLEDSAMYFCASSAPYGRYNEQFFGPGTRLTVL.

The J gene is TRBJ2-3, the V gene TRBV11-1; 7 bases line up with TRBD2. Per germline, CDR1 SGHAT and CDR2 FQDESV (reference sequence). V shed 5 bases and J 0 bases; nucleotides not matched to a gene: 5. The CDR3 extends over 15 amino acids. CDR3 nucleotide sequence: TGTGCCAGCAGCCGAGCGGGATCTAGCACAGATACGCAGTATTTT. It encodes CASSRAGSSTDTQYF.

The J gene is TRBJ2-7, the V gene TRBV4-1; TRBD1 matches at 11 bases. Trimming cost V 4 bases and J 9 bases; bases outside gene matches: 8. This CDR3 is 14 amino acids long. The germline V gene encodes CDR1 MGHRA and CDR2 YSYEKL. The CDR3 nucleotides are TGCGCCAGCAGCCCCGTTGGACAGGGGGCTCGGCAGTACTTC. As protein: CASSPVGQGARQYF.

This clone was seen a handful of times. The chain uses TRBV2 and TRBJ2-1; a weak D match, TRBD2 (6 bases). The CDR3 sequence is 14 residues long. V was pared by 6 bases and J by 7 bases, with 16 bases between. Per germline, CDR1 SNHLY and CDR2 FYNNEI. For the CDR3, the DNA is TGTGCCAGCAGGGTGGGACTGGCGGGGAATGAGCAGTTCTTC. It yields the protein CASRVGLAGNEQFF.

The table lists this clone with a few counts. The chain carries TRBV7-2 and TRBJ2-6; 8 bases map to TRBD1. J gave up 2 bases and V 1 base, and 4 bases lay outside the gene matches. CDR3 length: 17 amino acids. The germline CDR1 and CDR2 sequences are SGHTA and FQGNSA. The CDR3 DNA sequence: TGTGCCAGCAGCTTAGGGGCAGGGGGCGCTGGGGCCAACGTCCTGACTTTC. This encodes CASSLGAGGAGANVLTF.

As regards this clone: Other nucleotide sequences in the sample specify the same CDR3. J is TRBJ2-3 and V is TRBV7-9; no clear D gene. Between the trimmed V and J ends, which lost 3 bases and 4 bases, there was a span of 5 bases. The CDR3 has 12 amino acids. Per germline, CDR1 SEHNR and CDR2 FQNEAQ (reference sequence). The CDR3 sequence: CASSFGPDTQYF. CDR3 nucleotides: TGTGCCAGCAGCTTCGGACCAGATACGCAGTATTTT.

This clone showed up just a few times. The rearrangement joins TRBV5-6 to TRBJ2-1; 8 bases fit TRBD2. CDR1 and CDR2 from the germline V gene are SGHDT and YYEEEE. V lost 3 bases and J lost 12; bases outside the gene matches: 14. The CDR3 sequence is 15 residues long. For the CDR3, the DNA is TGTGCCAGCAGCTCCCCCAAGCGGGAGAAGCTAGTGCAGTTCTTC. This sequence encodes CASSSPKREKLVQFF.

This clone was detected a few times. The chain employs TRBV7-2 and TRBJ1-1, with a weak D call TRBD1 (6 bases). Germline CDR1 is SGHTA and CDR2 is FQGNSA. The CDR3 is 12 amino acids. V gave up 8 bases and J gave up 11 bases, with 18 bases separating them. CDR3 nucleotides: TGTGCCAGCGGGAGCAGGGGCAAGATGGCTTTCTTT. This gives the protein CASGSRGKMAFF.

This clone was detected many times. A junction end diverges from the germline sequence, so it may reflect a read error. CDR3 nucleotides: TGCAGCTCGCCCGGGACTCACTCCAACAATGAGCAGTTCTTC. Its protein is CSSPGTHSNNEQFF. The genes are TRBV29-1 and TRBJ2-1; D possibly corresponds to TRBD2 (6 bases). CDR1 and CDR2 (germline): SQVTM, ANQGSEA. The CDR3 covers 14 residues.

This clone has a handful of counts. The rearrangement uses TRBV30 and TRBJ1-2; 7 nucleotides match TRBD1. Germline V gives CDR1 GTSNPN, CDR2 SVGIG (reference sequence). This CDR3 comprises 13 residues. V dropped 2 bases and J dropped 8; count of bases not matched to a gene: 8. The CDR3 region is CAWSQRGLWGYTF. CDR3 DNA: TGTGCCTGGAGTCAAAGGGGGCTGTGGGGCTACACCTTC.

The J gene is TRBJ1-2, the V gene TRBV29-1; no firm D call. CDR3 length: 11 amino acids. Germline lookup yields CDR1 SQVTM and CDR2 ANQGSEA. V shed 7 bases and J shed 2 bases, with 8 bases lying between them. The CDR3 nucleotides read TGCAGCGGGGCAGCGAACTATGGCTACACCTTC. Translation gives CSGAANYGYTF.

V gene TRBV10-3 combines with J gene TRBJ2-5, with a weak D call TRBD1 (6 bases). V lost 7 bases and J 1 base, leaving 7 bases between the germline ends. The CDR3 consists of 12 residues. Germline-derived CDR1 and CDR2 are ENHRY and SYGVKD. The CDR3 region is CAIIGGQETQYF. CDR3 DNA sequence: TGTGCCATCATAGGGGGCCAAGAGACCCAGTACTTC.